This entry lists 23 T cell receptor beta chains sequenced from one sample in a study of cytomegalovirus exposure and HLA in healthy donors. This PCR relied on a set of 60 Vbeta primers and 13 Jbeta primers. Measured with immunoSEQ multiplex PCR; TCRdb has only the in-frame clones, and not every one. The sample holds roughly 150,000 clones, less than 80% seen once. The sample consisted of PBMCs. These receptors were obtained from a man in his forties in good health and CMV-seropositive.

The chain is built from TRBV28 and TRBJ2-7; D unresolved. The CDR3 runs to 11 residues. V was pared by 4 bases and J by 3 bases, with 4 bases between. Germline loops: CDR1 MDHEN, CDR2 SYDVKM. The CDR3, as DNA: TGTGCCAGCAGTTCTTACTACGAGCAGTACTTC. The encoded protein is CASSSYYEQYF.

The chain couples TRBV27 to TRBJ2-1, with a possible D match to TRBD2 (6 bases). The V gene lost 8 bases and the J gene lost 10 bases, with 21 bases spanning the gap. The CDR3 has 14 residues. Per the germline V gene, CDR1 is MNHEY and CDR2 is SMNVEV (reference sequence). The CDR3 is CASGWTVGSGEQFF. DNA of the CDR3: TGTGCCAGCGGTTGGACGGTCGGGAGTGGAGAGCAGTTCTTC.

This rearrangement joins TRBV5-8 to TRBJ1-2; D not resolved. This CDR3 region has 13 residues. Germline V gives CDR1 SGHTS, CDR2 YDEGEE. Trimming took 2 bases from V and 0 from J, leaving 5 bases between them. CDR3 amino acids: CASSFRANYGYTF. In DNA form, the CDR3 reads TGTGCCAGCAGCTTCCGTGCTAACTATGGCTACACCTTC.

This clone appeared once. The chain joins TRBV5-4 to TRBJ2-7; D possibly corresponds to TRBD1 (5 bases). The germline V gene encodes CDR1 SGHNT and CDR2 YYREEE (reference sequence). V shed 0 bases and J shed 1 base, with 8 bases lying between them. The CDR3 consists of 14 residues. The CDR3 DNA is TGTGCCAGCAGCTTGGATCAGGGTTCCTACGAGCAGTACTTC. This sequence encodes CASSLDQGSYEQYF. The whole variable domain, filled in from reference TRBV5-4 and TRBJ2-7, reads ETGVTQSPTHLIKTRGQQVTLRCSSQSGHNTVSWYQQALGQGPQFIFQYYREEENGRGNFPPRFSGLQFPNYSSELNVNALELDDSALYLCASSLDQGSYEQYFGPGTRLTVT.

V and J are TRBV7-9 and TRBJ1-3; D not resolved. Between the trimmed V and J ends, which lost 4 bases and 7 bases, there was a span of 14 bases. The CDR3 totals 14 residues. Germline CDR1 is SEHNR and CDR2 is FQNEAQ (reference sequence). CDR3 residues: CASSSSIGGNTIYF. CDR3 sequence (DNA): TGTGCCAGCAGCTCAAGTATCGGAGGGAACACCATATATTTT.

This rearrangement joins TRBV2 to TRBJ2-1; D unresolved. V lost 3 bases and J 5 bases, leaving 8 bases between the germline ends. CDR3 length: 13 amino acids. Germline V gene lookup returns CDR1 SNHLY and CDR2 FYNNEI. CDR3 sequence: CASSEVRDNEQFF. The CDR3 DNA follows: TGTGCCAGCAGTGAGGTTCGAGACAATGAGCAGTTCTTC.

This clone was picked up a small number of times. The rearrangement uses TRBV19 and TRBJ2-1, with TRBD1 as a possible D gene (6 bases). Germline CDR1 reads LNHDA; CDR2 reads SQIVND (reference sequence). Trimming took off 2 bases at V and 5 bases at J, with 7 bases between the two ends. The CDR3 length is 13 residues. The chain's CDR3 is CASSINRDNEQFF. CDR3 nucleotides: TGTGCCAGTAGTATAAACAGGGACAATGAGCAGTTCTTC. Variable domain in full (rest from reference TRBV19 and TRBJ2-1): DGGITQSPKYLFRKEGQNVTLSCEQNLNHDAMYWYRQDPGQGLRLIYYSQIVNDFQKGDIAEGYSVSREKKESFPLTVTSAQKNPTAFYLCASSINRDNEQFFGPGTRLTVL.

The rearrangement links TRBV27 to TRBJ2-1; D remains ambiguous. CDR1 and CDR2 (germline): MNHEY, SMNVEV (reference sequence). V dropped 1 base and J dropped 10 bases, with 20 bases sitting between them. CDR3 length: 16 amino acids. DNA for the CDR3: TGTGCCAGCAGTTTATATGGCCGTGGTGGTGCGACAGAGCAGTTCTTC. This gives the protein CASSLYGRGGATEQFF.

The rearrangement joins TRBV5-1 to TRBJ1-4; TRBD1 matches 9 bases. The CDR3 runs 16 residues. V lost 4 bases, J lost 7 bases, and 11 bases stayed unmatched. Per the germline V gene, CDR1 is SGHRS and CDR2 is YFSETQ. Written as DNA, the CDR3 is TGCGCCAGCAGCCATGACCTACGACAGGGGGGTGAAAAACTGTTTTTT. This gives the protein CASSHDLRQGGEKLFF.

This chain uses TRBV30 with TRBJ2-7, with 7 positions matching TRBD1. From germline, CDR1 is GTSNPN and CDR2 SVGIG (reference sequence). This CDR3 is built from 14 residues. Trimming removed 3 bases from V and 2 bases from J; junction bases left unmatched: 7. CDR3 DNA: TGTGCCTGGAGCATTGGGACAGTTGCCTACGAGCAGTACTTC. Amino acid sequence: CAWSIGTVAYEQYF.

The chain carries TRBV11-2 and TRBJ1-4; D unclear. Per germline, CDR1 SGHAT and CDR2 FQNNGV. V dropped 5 bases and J dropped 8 bases, with 24 bases sitting between them. This CDR3 comprises 17 residues. In DNA, the CDR3 is TGTGCCAGCAGCCGCCTCCAAATCAGTCAGCAGCGAGAAAAACTGTTTTTT. Its translation is CASSRLQISQQREKLFF.

A few counts support this clone. The chain is built from TRBV6-1 and TRBJ2-5; 9 nucleotides line up with TRBD2. This CDR3 spans 12 amino acids. The germline V gene encodes CDR1 MNHNS and CDR2 SASEGT. CDR3 sequence (DNA): TGTGCGACTAGCGGAACCCCAGAGACCCAGTACTTC. Its translation: CATSGTPETQYF.

With regard to this clone: Different DNA sequences within this sample yield the same CDR3. The chain is built from TRBV2 and TRBJ1-1, with D possibly TRBD1 on 6 matching bases. Per germline, CDR1 SNHLY and CDR2 FYNNEI. V was shortened by 6 bases and J by 1 base, with 9 bases between the two germline ends. The CDR3 length is 13 residues. The CDR3 loop is CASSKQGNTEAFF. In DNA form, the CDR3 reads TGTGCCAGCAGCAAACAGGGGAACACTGAAGCTTTCTTT.

In this sample, this clone is medium-sized. This rearrangement joins TRBV25-1 to TRBJ2-7, with D possibly matching TRBD1 (6 bases). This CDR3 region has 13 residues. V lost 1 base and J lost 10, with 14 bases in between. Germline V gene sequence: CDR1 MGHDK, CDR2 SYGVNS. CDR3 sequence: CASSELGQGQQYF. Here the CDR3 DNA reads TGTGCCAGCAGTGAATTAGGCCAGGGGCAACAGTACTTC.

This clone was counted between two and nine times. The chain recombines TRBV10-3 with TRBJ2-7, with 15 bases identical to TRBD2. Germline CDR1 ENHRY, CDR2 SYGVKD. The CDR3 loop spans 22 amino acids. V was clipped by 6 bases and J by 1 base; unmatched bases: 22. The CDR3 loop is CAISAWTSGRAQGGSKSYEQYF. CDR3 nucleotide sequence: TGTGCCATCAGCGCCTGGACTAGCGGGAGGGCCCAGGGTGGGAGTAAATCCTACGAGCAGTACTTC.

The chain's CDR3 is CASSQEGQVRSGNTIYF. CDR3 coding DNA: TGTGCCAGCAGCCAAGAAGGTCAGGTTCGCTCTGGAAACACCATATATTTT. The rearrangement joins TRBV14 to TRBJ1-3; D is ambiguous. Germline loops: CDR1 SGHDN, CDR2 FVKESK. CDR3 length: 17 residues. The V gene lost 0 bases and the J gene lost 0 bases, with 12 bases spanning the gap.

The chain couples TRBV5-1 to TRBJ1-5; 8 bases align to TRBD1. Germline V gene lookup returns CDR1 SGHRS and CDR2 YFSETQ. After removal of 5 bases from V and 6 bases from J, the junction contained 10 bases not matched to a gene. The CDR3 has 15 amino acids. CDR3 residues: CASSQSGGVGQPQHF. Here the CDR3 DNA reads TGCGCCAGCAGTCAGTCAGGGGGCGTTGGTCAGCCCCAGCATTTT.

The chain joins TRBV7-9 to TRBJ2-5; 8 bases align to TRBD1. With V trimmed by 6 bases and J by 5 bases, 5 bases remained unmatched. The CDR3 sequence is 13 residues long. Germline V gives CDR1 SEHNR, CDR2 FQNEAQ (reference sequence). The CDR3 DNA reads TGTGCCAGCAGTTCCAGGGGGCCGGAGACCCAGTACTTC. The encoded protein is CASSSRGPETQYF.

The chain uses TRBV10-1 and TRBJ1-1; D may be TRBD1 (5 bases). Between the trimmed V and J ends, which lost 6 bases and 5 bases, there was a span of 22 bases. CDR3 length: 16 residues. Germline V gives CDR1 WNHNN, CDR2 SYGVQD (reference sequence). CDR3 in amino acids: CASSYGQGGLGTEAFF. In DNA form, the CDR3 reads TGCGCCAGCAGCTATGGTCAGGGAGGATTGGGTACTGAAGCTTTCTTT.

The chain recombines TRBV7-5 with TRBJ1-1; whether TRBD1, the table's D call, matches the DNA was not checked. TRBV7-5 is a pseudogene locus. CDR3 length: 15 amino acids. The CDR3 bases are TGTGTCAGAAGCCAAATGGGACACAGAGACACTGAAGCTTTCTTT. This codes for CVRSQMGHRDTEAFF.

The J gene is TRBJ2-6, the V gene TRBV19, with D possibly being TRBD2 (6 bases). Germline lookup yields CDR1 LNHDA and CDR2 SQIVND (reference sequence). The CDR3 consists of 17 residues. Trimming removed 7 bases from V and 0 bases from J, with 16 bases in between. For the CDR3, the DNA is TGTGCCAGTAATGTGCCGGGAGTAGACTCTGGGGCCAACGTCCTGACTTTC. Translated, it gives CASNVPGVDSGANVLTF.

The chain carries TRBV7-6 and TRBJ1-5; tentative D call: TRBD1 (5 bases). The CDR3 extends over 14 amino acids. Germline CDR1 and CDR2: SGHVS and FNYEAQ. V dropped 5 bases and J dropped 0 bases, with 8 bases sitting between them. CDR3 in amino acids: CASSQDTSNQPQHF. The DNA for the CDR3 is TGTGCCAGCAGCCAGGACACTAGCAATCAGCCCCAGCATTTT.

V usage is TRBV9 and J usage is TRBJ1-1; 7 bases align to TRBD1. The V gene end was trimmed by 0 bases and the J gene end by 4 bases; junction bases not matched to a gene: 0. The CDR3 runs to 13 residues. Germline V CDR1 and CDR2: SGDLS, YYNGEE. This CDR3 reads CASSVDRGTEAFF. The CDR3 region has the DNA TGTGCCAGCAGCGTAGACAGGGGCACTGAAGCTTTCTTT. The full variable domain, in which reference TRBV9 and TRBJ1-1 provide the parts outside the CDR3, is DSGVTQTPKHLITATGQRVTLRCSPRSGDLSVYWYQQSLDQGLQFLIQYYNGEERAKGNILERFSAQQFPDLHSELNLSSLELGDSALYFCASSVDRGTEAFFGQGTRLTVV.